This paragraph reports one T cell receptor (beta chain). Its matching antigen is unknown. These data belong to a study of CD4 T cells in relation to SARS-CoV-2 and coronaviruses. Uncultured naive and memory CD4+ T cells supplied DNA for deep TCR-beta sequencing. Using immunoSEQ multiplex PCR, the repertoire was profiled, and TCRdb retains in-frame clones only, with some absent. Of some 65,000 clones in the sample, about nine tenths were seen once. The unexposed donors gave CD4+ T cells in about 2010-2019, prior to COVID-19. Notes on the study in general: Compared with monoreactive clones, crossreactive clones showed significantly weaker SARS-CoV-2 expansion.

Trimming took off 8 bases at V and 8 bases at J, with 13 bases between the two ends. This CDR3 has 13 amino acids. V usage is TRBV12-3 or TRBV12-4 and J usage is TRBJ1-6; D gene uncertain. Input material: memory CD4+ T cells from PBMCs. The clonotype was recovered from a human donor in good health. The CDR3 sequence: CASAVTADSPLHF. In DNA, the CDR3 is TGTGCCAGCGCCGTCACGGCAGATTCACCCCTCCACTTT.